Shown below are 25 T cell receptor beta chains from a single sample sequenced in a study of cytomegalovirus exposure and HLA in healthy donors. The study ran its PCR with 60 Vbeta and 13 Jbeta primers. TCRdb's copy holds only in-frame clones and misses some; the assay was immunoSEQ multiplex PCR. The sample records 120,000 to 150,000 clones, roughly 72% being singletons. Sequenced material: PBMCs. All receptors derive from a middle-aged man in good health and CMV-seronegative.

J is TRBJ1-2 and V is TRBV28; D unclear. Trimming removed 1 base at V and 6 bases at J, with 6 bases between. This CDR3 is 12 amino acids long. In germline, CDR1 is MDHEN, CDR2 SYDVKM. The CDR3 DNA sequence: TGTGCCAGCAGTTTATCCGGGGATGGCTACACCTTC. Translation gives CASSLSGDGYTF.

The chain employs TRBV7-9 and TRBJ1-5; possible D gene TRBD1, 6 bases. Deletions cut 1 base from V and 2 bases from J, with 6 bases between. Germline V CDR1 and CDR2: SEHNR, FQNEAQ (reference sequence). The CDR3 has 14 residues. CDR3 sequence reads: CASSLGTGNQPQHF. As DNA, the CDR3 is TGTGCCAGCAGCTTAGGGACAGGCAATCAGCCCCAGCATTTT.

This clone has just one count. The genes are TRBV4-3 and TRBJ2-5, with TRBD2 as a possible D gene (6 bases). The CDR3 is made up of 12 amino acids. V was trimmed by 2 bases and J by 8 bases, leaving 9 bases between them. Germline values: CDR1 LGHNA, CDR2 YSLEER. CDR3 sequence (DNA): TGCGCCAGCAGCCAATACGGGGGAACCCAGTACTTC. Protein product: CASSQYGGTQYF.

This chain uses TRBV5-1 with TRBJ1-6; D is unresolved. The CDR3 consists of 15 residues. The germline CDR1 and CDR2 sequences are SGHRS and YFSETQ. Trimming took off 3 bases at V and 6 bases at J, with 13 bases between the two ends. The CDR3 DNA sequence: TGCGCCAGCAGCTGGCGGGATCCCGGTAATTCACCCCTCCACTTT. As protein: CASSWRDPGNSPLHF.

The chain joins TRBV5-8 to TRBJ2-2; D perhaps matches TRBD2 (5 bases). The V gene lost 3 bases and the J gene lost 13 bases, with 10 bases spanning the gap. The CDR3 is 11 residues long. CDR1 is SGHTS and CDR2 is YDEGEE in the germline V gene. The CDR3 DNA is TGTGCCAGCAGCTCCGGTGAGGGGCTGTTTTTT. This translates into CASSSGEGLFF.

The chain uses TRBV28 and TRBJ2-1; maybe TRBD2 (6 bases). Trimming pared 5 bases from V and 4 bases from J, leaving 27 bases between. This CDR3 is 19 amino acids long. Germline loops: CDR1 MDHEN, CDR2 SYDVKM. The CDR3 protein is CASSPRLVELRRGYNEQFF. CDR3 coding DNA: TGTGCCAGCAGTCCTAGGCTCGTCGAGCTACGGAGGGGATACAATGAGCAGTTCTTC.

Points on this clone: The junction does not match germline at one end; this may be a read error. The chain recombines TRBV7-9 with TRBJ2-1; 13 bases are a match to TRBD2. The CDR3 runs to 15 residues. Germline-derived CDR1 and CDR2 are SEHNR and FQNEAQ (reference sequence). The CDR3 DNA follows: TGTTCCAGCAGCTTAGGGACTAGCGGGAAGAATGAGCAGTTCTTC. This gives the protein CSSSLGTSGKNEQFF. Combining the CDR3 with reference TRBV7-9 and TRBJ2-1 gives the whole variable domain DTGVSQNPRHKITKRGQNVTFRCDPISEHNRLYWYRQTLGQGPEFLTYFQNEAQLEKSRLLSDRFSAERPKGSFSTLEIQRTEQGDSAMYLCSSSLGTSGKNEQFFGPGTRLTVL.

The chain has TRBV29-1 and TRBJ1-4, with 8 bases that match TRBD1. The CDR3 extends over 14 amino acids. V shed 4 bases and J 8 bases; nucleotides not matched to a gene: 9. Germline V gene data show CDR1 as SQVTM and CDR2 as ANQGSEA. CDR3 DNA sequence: TGCAGCGTTGGAGTGCAGGGGGCTTTAGAAAAACTGTTTTTT. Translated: CSVGVQGALEKLFF. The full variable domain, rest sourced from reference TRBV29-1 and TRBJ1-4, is SAVISQKPSRDICQRGTSLTIQCQVDSQVTMMFWYRQQPGQSLTLIATANQGSEATYESGFVIDKFPISRPNLTFSTLTVSNMSPEDSSIYLCSVGVQGALEKLFFGSGTQLSVL.

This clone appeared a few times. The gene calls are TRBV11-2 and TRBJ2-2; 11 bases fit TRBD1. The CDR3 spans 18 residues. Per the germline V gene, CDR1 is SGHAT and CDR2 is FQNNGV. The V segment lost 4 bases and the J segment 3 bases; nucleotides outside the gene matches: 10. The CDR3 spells CASSSGQGQGAYTGELFF. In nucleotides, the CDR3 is TGTGCCAGCAGCTCAGGACAAGGACAGGGGGCGTACACCGGGGAGCTGTTTTTT.

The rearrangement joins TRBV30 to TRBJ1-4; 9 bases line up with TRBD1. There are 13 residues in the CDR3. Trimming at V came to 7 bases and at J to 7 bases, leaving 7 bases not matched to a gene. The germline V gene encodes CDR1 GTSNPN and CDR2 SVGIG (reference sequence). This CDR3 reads CASTGGFREKLFF. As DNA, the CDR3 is TGTGCCTCTACAGGGGGCTTTCGTGAAAAACTGTTTTTT.

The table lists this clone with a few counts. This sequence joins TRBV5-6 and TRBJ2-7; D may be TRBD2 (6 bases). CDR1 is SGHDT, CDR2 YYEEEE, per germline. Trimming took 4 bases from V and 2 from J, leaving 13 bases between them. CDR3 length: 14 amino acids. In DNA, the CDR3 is TGTGCCAGCAGCCACCGGGACTTCCCCTACGAGCAGTACTTC. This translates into CASSHRDFPYEQYF.

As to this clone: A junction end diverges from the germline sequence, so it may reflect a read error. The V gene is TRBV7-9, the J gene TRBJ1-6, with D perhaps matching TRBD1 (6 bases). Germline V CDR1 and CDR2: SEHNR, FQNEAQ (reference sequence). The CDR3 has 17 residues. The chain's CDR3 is CSSSPDRSSSYNSPLHF. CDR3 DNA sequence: TGTTCCAGCAGCCCAGACAGGTCCAGCTCCTATAATTCACCCCTCCACTTT.

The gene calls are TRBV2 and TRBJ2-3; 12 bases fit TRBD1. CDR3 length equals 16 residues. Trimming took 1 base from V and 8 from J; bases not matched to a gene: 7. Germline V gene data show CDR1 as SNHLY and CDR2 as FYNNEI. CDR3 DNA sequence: TGTGCCAGCAGTGAAGGGGGGACAGGGGGCGCGGTTACGCAGTATTTT. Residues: CASSEGGTGGAVTQYF.

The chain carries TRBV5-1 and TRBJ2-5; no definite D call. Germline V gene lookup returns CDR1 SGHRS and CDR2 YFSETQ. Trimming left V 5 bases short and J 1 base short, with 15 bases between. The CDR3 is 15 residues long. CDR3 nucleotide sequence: TGCGCCAGCAGAGAAGTCGGATGGGCCCAAGAGACCCAGTACTTC. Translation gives CASREVGWAQETQYF. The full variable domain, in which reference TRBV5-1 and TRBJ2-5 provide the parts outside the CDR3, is KAGVTQTPRYLIKTRGQQVTLSCSPISGHRSVSWYQQTPGQGLQFLFEYFSETQRNKGNFPGRFSGRQFSNSRSEMNVSTLELGDSALYLCASREVGWAQETQYFGPGTRLLVL.

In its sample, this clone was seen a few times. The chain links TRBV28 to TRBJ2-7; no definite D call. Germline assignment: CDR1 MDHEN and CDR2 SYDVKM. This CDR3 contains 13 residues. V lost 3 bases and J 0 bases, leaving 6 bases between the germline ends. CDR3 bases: TGTGCCAGCAGTTTCCCCTCCTCCTACGAGCAGTACTTC. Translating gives CASSFPSSYEQYF.

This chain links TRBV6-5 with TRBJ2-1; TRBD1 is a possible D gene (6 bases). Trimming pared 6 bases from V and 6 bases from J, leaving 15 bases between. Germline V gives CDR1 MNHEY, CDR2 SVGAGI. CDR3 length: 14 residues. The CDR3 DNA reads TGTGCCAGCAGCAGGGGACGGTGGGTCAATGAGCAGTTCTTC. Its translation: CASSRGRWVNEQFF.

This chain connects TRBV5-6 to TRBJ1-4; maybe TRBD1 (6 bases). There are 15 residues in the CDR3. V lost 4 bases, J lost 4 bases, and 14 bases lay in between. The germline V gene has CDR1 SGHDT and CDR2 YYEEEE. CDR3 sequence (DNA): TGTGCCAGCAGCCTCGAGCGGGGGCTTAATGAAAAACTGTTTTTT. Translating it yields CASSLERGLNEKLFF.

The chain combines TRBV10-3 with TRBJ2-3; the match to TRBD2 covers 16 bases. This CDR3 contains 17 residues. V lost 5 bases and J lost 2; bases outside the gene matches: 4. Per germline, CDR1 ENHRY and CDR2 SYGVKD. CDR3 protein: CAISLGTSGGATDTQYF. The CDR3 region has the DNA TGTGCCATCAGTCTCGGGACTAGCGGGGGGGCCACAGATACGCAGTATTTT.

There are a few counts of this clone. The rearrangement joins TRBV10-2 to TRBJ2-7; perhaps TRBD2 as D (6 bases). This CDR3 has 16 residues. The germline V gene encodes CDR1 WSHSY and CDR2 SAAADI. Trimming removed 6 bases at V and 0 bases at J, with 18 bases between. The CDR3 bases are TGCGCCAGCAGCCTTTGGGATGGCGGGACCTCCTACGAGCAGTACTTC. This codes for CASSLWDGGTSYEQYF.

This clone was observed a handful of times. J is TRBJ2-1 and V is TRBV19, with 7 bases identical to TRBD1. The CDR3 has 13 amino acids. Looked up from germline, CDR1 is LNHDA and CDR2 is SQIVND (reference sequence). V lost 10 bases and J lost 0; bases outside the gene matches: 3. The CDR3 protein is CATGDSSYNEQFF. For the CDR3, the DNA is TGTGCCACCGGGGACAGCTCCTACAATGAGCAGTTCTTC.

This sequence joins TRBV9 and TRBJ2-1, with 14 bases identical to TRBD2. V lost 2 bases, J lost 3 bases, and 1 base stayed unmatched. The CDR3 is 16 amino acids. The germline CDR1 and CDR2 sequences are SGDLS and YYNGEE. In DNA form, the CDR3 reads TGTGCCAGCAGCGTCGGACTAGCGGGGGGCTACAATGAGCAGTTCTTC. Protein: CASSVGLAGGYNEQFF.

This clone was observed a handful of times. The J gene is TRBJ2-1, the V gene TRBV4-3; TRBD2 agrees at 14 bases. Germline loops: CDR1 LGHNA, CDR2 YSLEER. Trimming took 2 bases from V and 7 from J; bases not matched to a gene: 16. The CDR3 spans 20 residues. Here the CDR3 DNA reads TGCGCCAGCAGCCAACGCCGACCGACTAGCGGGGGGGCCGGGCAAAATGAGCAGTTCTTC. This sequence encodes CASSQRRPTSGGAGQNEQFF.

The CDR3 here is CASSLNTGGQETQYF. The CDR3 DNA is TGTGCCAGCAGCTTAAATACGGGGGGACAAGAGACCCAGTACTTC. The chain links TRBV7-3 to TRBJ2-5; 7 positions match TRBD2. Trimming cost V 1 base and J 2 bases; bases outside gene matches: 4. Germline values: CDR1 SGHTA, CDR2 FQGTGA. The CDR3 runs to 15 residues.

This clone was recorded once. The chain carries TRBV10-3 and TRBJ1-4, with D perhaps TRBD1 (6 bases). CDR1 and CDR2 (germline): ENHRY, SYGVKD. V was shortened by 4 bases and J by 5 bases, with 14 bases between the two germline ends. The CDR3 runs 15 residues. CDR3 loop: CAISGGRQENEKLFF. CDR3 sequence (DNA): TGTGCCATCAGTGGGGGTAGACAGGAGAATGAAAAACTGTTTTTT.

The CDR3 region is CASSDGQSYNEQFF. In DNA form, the CDR3 reads TGTGCCAGCAGCGACGGACAGTCCTACAATGAGCAGTTCTTC. This chain uses TRBV7-9 with TRBJ2-1; the D gene is possibly TRBD1 (6 bases). The germline V and J ends were trimmed by 5 bases and 1 base, with 9 bases remaining between them. Germline-derived CDR1 and CDR2 are SEHNR and FQNEAQ (reference sequence). This CDR3 region has 14 residues. Complete variable domain (other parts from reference TRBV7-9 and TRBJ2-1): DTGVSQNPRHKITKRGQNVTFRCDPISEHNRLYWYRQTLGQGPEFLTYFQNEAQLEKSRLLSDRFSAERPKGSFSTLEIQRTEQGDSAMYLCASSDGQSYNEQFFGPGTRLTVL.